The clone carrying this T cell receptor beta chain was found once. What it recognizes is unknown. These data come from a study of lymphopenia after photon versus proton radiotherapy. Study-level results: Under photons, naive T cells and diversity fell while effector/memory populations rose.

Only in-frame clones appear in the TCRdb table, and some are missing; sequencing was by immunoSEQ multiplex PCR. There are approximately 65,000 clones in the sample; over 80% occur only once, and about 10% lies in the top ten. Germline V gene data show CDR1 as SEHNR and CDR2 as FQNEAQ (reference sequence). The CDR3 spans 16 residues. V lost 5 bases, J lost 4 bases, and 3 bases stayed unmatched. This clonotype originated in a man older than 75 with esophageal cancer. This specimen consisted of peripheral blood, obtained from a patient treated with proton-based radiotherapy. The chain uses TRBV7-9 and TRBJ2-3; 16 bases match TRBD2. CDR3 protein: CASSGTSGGAPDTQYF. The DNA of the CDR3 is TGTGCCAGCAGCGGGACTAGCGGGGGGGCACCAGATACGCAGTATTTT.